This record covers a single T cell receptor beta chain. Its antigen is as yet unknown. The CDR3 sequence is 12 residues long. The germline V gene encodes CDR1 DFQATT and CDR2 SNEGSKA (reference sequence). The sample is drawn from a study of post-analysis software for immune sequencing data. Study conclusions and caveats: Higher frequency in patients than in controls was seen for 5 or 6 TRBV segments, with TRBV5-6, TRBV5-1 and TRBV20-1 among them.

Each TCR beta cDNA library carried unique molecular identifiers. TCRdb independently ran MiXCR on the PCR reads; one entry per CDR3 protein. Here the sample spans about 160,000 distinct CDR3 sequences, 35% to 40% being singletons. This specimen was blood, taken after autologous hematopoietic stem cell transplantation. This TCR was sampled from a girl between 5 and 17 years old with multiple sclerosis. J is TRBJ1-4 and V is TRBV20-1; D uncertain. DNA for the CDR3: TGCAGGGAAACAGCTATTAATGAAAAACTGTTTTTT. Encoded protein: CRETAINEKLFF.